The 14 T cell receptor beta chains listed next were all sequenced from one sample in a study of graft-versus-host responses after intestinal transplantation. Antigens of these TCRs are unknown. Clones were sequenced by immunoSEQ multiplex PCR, and TCRdb holds only the in-frame ones, with some missing. The table records about 110,000 clones, around 94% of them present only once. The sequenced sample was unstimulated CD8+ T cells sorted from spleen or lymph node cells, obtained before transplant. All receptors derive from a human donor who was the organ donor for an intestinal transplant.

This chain links TRBV21-1 with TRBJ2-5; whether TRBD1, the table's D call, matches the DNA was not checked. TRBV21-1 has pseudogene status. There are 14 residues in the CDR3. CDR3 loop: CASSRSRGGETQYF. In nucleotides, the CDR3 is TGTGCCAGCAGCAGATCCAGGGGTGGAGAGACCCAGTACTTC.

In nucleotides, the CDR3 is TGTGCCAGCAGTTTATCCCACCGGGACGGAGGGTCCTACGAGCAGTACTTC. It specifies CASSLSHRDGGSYEQYF. The genes are TRBV27 and TRBJ2-7; D perhaps matches TRBD2 (6 bases). The CDR3 has 17 amino acids. With 0 bases removed from V and 1 base from J, the gap between germline ends came to 16 bases. The germline V gene encodes CDR1 MNHEY and CDR2 SMNVEV (reference sequence).

This rearrangement joins TRBV27 to TRBJ1-2; possibly TRBD1 for D (5 bases). Germline V lookup: CDR1 MNHEY, CDR2 SMNVEV (reference sequence). V was shortened by 0 bases and J by 5 bases, with 10 bases between the two germline ends. The CDR3 has 14 amino acids. DNA of the CDR3: TGTGCCAGCAGTTTATCGGGGACCGGATATGGCTACACCTTC. Protein sequence: CASSLSGTGYGYTF.

The rearrangement uses TRBV4-1 and TRBJ2-1; 14 bases agree with TRBD2. CDR1 and CDR2 (germline): MGHRA, YSYEKL. The CDR3 is 17 residues long. V gave up 4 bases and J gave up 8 bases; unmatched junction bases: 10. The CDR3 nucleotides are TGCGCCAGCAGCCGCGCCGCGACTAGCGGGAGGGCCCATGAGCAGTTCTTC. As protein: CASSRAATSGRAHEQFF.

In DNA, the CDR3 is TGCGCCAGCTCCCGGGACAGGGGGCTCTCTAACTATGGCTACACCTTC. It encodes CASSRDRGLSNYGYTF. This sequence joins TRBV4-1 and TRBJ1-2, with 12 positions matching TRBD1. CDR1 is MGHRA, CDR2 YSYEKL, per germline. The CDR3 contains 16 residues. V dropped 8 bases and J dropped 0; count of bases not matched to a gene: 7.

V and J are TRBV7-9 and TRBJ2-3; no firm D call. The CDR3 is 15 residues long. Looked up from germline, CDR1 is SEHNR and CDR2 is FQNEAQ (reference sequence). V was clipped by 0 bases and J by 5 bases, with 12 bases between them. Here the CDR3 reads CASSLAVTAQDTQYF. Written as DNA, the CDR3 is TGTGCCAGCAGCTTAGCGGTGACTGCACAAGATACGCAGTATTTT.

The chain recombines TRBV27 with TRBJ2-5, with D possibly matching TRBD2 (6 bases). Germline CDR1 reads MNHEY; CDR2 reads SMNVEV (reference sequence). The germline V and J ends were trimmed by 0 bases and 2 bases, with 10 bases remaining between them. CDR3 length equals 15 residues. The CDR3 loop reads CASSLSPLAQETQYF. Here the CDR3 DNA reads TGTGCCAGCAGTTTATCCCCTCTAGCGCAAGAGACCCAGTACTTC.

This rearrangement joins TRBV11-2 to TRBJ2-7, with 7 bases aligning to TRBD2. V dropped 1 base and J dropped 3; count of bases not matched to a gene: 0. Looked up from germline, CDR1 is SGHAT and CDR2 is FQNNGV. The CDR3 runs 13 residues. CDR3 DNA sequence: TGTGCCAGCAGCTTAGGGACTAGCTACGAGCAGTACTTC. Translated, it gives CASSLGTSYEQYF.

The rearrangement joins TRBV28 to TRBJ1-4; D remains unclear. This CDR3 contains 15 residues. The V and J ends lost 5 bases and 8 bases respectively, with 18 bases between them. Per the germline V gene, CDR1 is MDHEN and CDR2 is SYDVKM. CDR3 residues: CASSTYRLVGEKLFF. The CDR3 DNA sequence: TGTGCCAGCAGTACTTACCGACTGGTTGGGGAAAAACTGTTTTTT.

The gene calls are TRBV18 and TRBJ2-3, with 9 bases fitting TRBD2. V lost 6 bases, J lost 5 bases, and 6 bases stayed unmatched. There are 14 residues in the CDR3. The germline V gene encodes CDR1 KGHSH and CDR2 LQKENI. CDR3 nucleotide sequence: TGTGCCAGCTCCGATAGCGGGAGCGTAGATACGCAGTATTTT. Translated: CASSDSGSVDTQYF.

The chain joins TRBV21-1 to TRBJ2-1. TRBV21-1 is noted as a pseudogene. This CDR3 is 14 amino acids long. The CDR3 protein is CASSNRGGHNEQFF. The CDR3 DNA reads TGTGCCAGCAGCAACAGGGGGGGCCACAATGAGCAGTTCTTC.

This chain connects TRBV28 to TRBJ1-5, with D perhaps TRBD1 (5 bases). The ends were cut back, 6 bases at V and 4 bases at J, with 13 bases in the middle. Per germline, CDR1 MDHEN and CDR2 SYDVKM. The CDR3 length is 14 residues. CDR3 coding DNA: TGTGCCAGCAGGCCGGGGCTAGGGAATCAGCCCCAGCATTTT. Translated: CASRPGLGNQPQHF.

The gene calls are TRBV28 and TRBJ2-7; possibly TRBD1 for D (6 bases). V lost 5 bases, J lost 0 bases, and 14 bases lay in between. Per the germline V gene, CDR1 is MDHEN and CDR2 is SYDVKM. The CDR3 sequence is 15 residues long. CDR3 DNA sequence: TGTGCCAGCAGTCCGACAGGCAGGAGCTCCTACGAGCAGTACTTC. Encoded protein: CASSPTGRSSYEQYF. Full variable domain (rest looked up from reference TRBV28 and TRBJ2-7): DVKVTQSSRYLVKRTGEKVFLECVQDMDHENMFWYRQDPGLGLRLIYFSYDVKMKEKGDIPEGYSVSREKKERFSLILESASTNQTSMYLCASSPTGRSSYEQYFGPGTRLTVT.

The V call is TRBV6-1, the J call TRBJ1-6; 9 bases map to TRBD1. CDR1 and CDR2 (germline): MNHNS, SASEGT. Unmatched junction bases numbered 6, after V lost 1 base and J lost 8 bases. CDR3 length equals 16 residues. The CDR3 DNA sequence: TGTGCCAGCAGTGAAGTAGGGACAGGGTTGTATTCACCCCTCCACTTT. Residues: CASSEVGTGLYSPLHF.